This T cell receptor beta chain was documented in a study of blood T cell repertoires in COVID-19. Study context: Samples representing acute and convalescent COVID-19 were sourced from the United States, Italy and Spain. PBMCs, B-cell-depleted T cells, or T cells provided the cDNA or gDNA that made up the material.

Trimming shortened V by 6 bases and J by 11 bases, and 20 bases separated the two germline ends. This CDR3 contains 14 residues. Germline assignment: CDR1 MNHEY and CDR2 SVGAGI. Per the original methods: By means of reference gene primer amplification, nucleated cell counts were estimated. TCRdb's copy holds only in-frame clones and misses some; the assay was immunoSEQ multiplex PCR. For V, J and clone size, that table is used; D and trimming come from the DNA. The table shows approximately 65,000 clones, with approximately 86% occurring only once. V is TRBV6-5 and J is TRBJ1-5; possibly TRBD1 for D (6 bases). What was sequenced was peripheral blood. The receptor was derived from a man in his forties or fifties with acute or convalescent COVID-19. The CDR3 protein is CASSKTGLGNAQHF. Written as DNA, the CDR3 is TGTGCCAGCAGCAAAACAGGGTTGGGGAATGCCCAGCATTTT.